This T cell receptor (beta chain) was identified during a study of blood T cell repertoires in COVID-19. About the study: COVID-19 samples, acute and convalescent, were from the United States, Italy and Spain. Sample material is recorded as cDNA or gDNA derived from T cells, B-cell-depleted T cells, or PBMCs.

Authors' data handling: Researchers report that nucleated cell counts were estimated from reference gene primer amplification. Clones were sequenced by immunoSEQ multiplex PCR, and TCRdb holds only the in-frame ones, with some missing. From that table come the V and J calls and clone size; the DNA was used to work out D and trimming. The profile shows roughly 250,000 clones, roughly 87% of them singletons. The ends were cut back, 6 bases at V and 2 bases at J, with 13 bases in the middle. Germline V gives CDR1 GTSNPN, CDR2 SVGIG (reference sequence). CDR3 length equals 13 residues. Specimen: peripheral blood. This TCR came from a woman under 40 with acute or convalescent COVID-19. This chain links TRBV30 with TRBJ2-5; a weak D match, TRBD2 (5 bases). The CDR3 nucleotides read TGTGCCTGCCTGCTAAGCGGACAAGAGACCCAGTACTTC. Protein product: CACLLSGQETQYF.